The 20 T cell receptor beta chains listed next were all sequenced from one sample in a study of T-cell memory formation after mild COVID-19. Each CDR3 protein is one row after TCRdb ran MiXCR on the 5' RACE reads. The sample shows around 500,000 distinct CDR3 sequences, about 20% of them seen only once. The source material was PBMCs or a T cell subset sorted from them (not recorded which). The receptors here all came from an adult woman who had mild COVID-19 (a few samples of this study predate the infection). Cell type and time point are not known.

This clonotype occurred a few times. The V call is TRBV2, the J call TRBJ2-1, with 13 bases aligning to TRBD2. Unmatched junction bases numbered 13, after V lost 5 bases and J lost 6 bases. The germline CDR1 and CDR2 sequences are SNHLY and FYNNEI. CDR3 length equals 18 residues. Here the CDR3 DNA reads TGTGCCAGCAGTCGCTTGACTAGCGGGAGGTATGAGAGCAATGAGCAGTTCTTC. Amino acid sequence: CASSRLTSGRYESNEQFF.

The chain combines TRBV5-1 with TRBJ1-1; D possibly corresponds to TRBD1 (5 bases). Trimming cost V 7 bases and J 3 bases, with 22 bases left between them. Germline V gives CDR1 SGHRS, CDR2 YFSETQ. The CDR3 spans 16 residues. For the CDR3, the DNA is TGCGCCAGCGGACTTCCCCCGGAACTGGGGGACACTGAAGCTTTCTTT. Its translation is CASGLPPELGDTEAFF.

This clonotype was picked up many times. This rearrangement joins TRBV12-3 or TRBV12-4 to TRBJ2-1, with D hard to call. V lost 1 base and J 12 bases, leaving 10 bases between the germline ends. There are 12 residues in the CDR3. CDR3 protein: CASSLGATPQFF. The CDR3 nucleotides read TGTGCCAGCAGTTTAGGGGCAACGCCGCAGTTCTTC.

This sequence joins TRBV7-9 and TRBJ2-7, with 11 bases fitting TRBD1. The V segment lost 0 bases and the J segment 2 bases; nucleotides outside the gene matches: 0. Germline values: CDR1 SEHNR, CDR2 FQNEAQ (reference sequence). CDR3 size: 15 residues. CDR3 residues: CASSLADRGPYEQYF. The CDR3 bases are TGTGCCAGCAGCTTAGCGGACAGGGGGCCCTACGAGCAGTACTTC. Drawing the rest from reference TRBV7-9 and TRBJ2-7, the complete variable domain is DTGVSQNPRHKITKRGQNVTFRCDPISEHNRLYWYRQTLGQGPEFLTYFQNEAQLEKSRLLSDRFSAERPKGSFSTLEIQRTEQGDSAMYLCASSLADRGPYEQYFGPGTRLTVT.

This clonotype was found a few times. V usage is TRBV19 and J usage is TRBJ2-3, with 9 bases that match TRBD1. There are 13 residues in the CDR3. The germline gives CDR1 LNHDA, CDR2 SQIVND (reference sequence). J gave up 5 bases and V 8 bases, and 5 bases lay outside the gene matches. The CDR3 region has the DNA TGTGCCAGTGGGACAGGGCCGGGAGATACGCAGTATTTT. Its translation is CASGTGPGDTQYF. The variable domain in full, completed from reference TRBV19 and TRBJ2-3, reads DGGITQSPKYLFRKEGQNVTLSCEQNLNHDAMYWYRQDPGQGLRLIYYSQIVNDFQKGDIAEGYSVSREKKESFPLTVTSAQKNPTAFYLCASGTGPGDTQYFGPGTRLTVL.

DNA of the CDR3: TGTGCCAGTAGTATAGGGTACTCTCGGGGGGGCAATCAGCCCCAGCATTTT. This translates into CASSIGYSRGGNQPQHF. The chain combines TRBV19 with TRBJ1-5; D is possibly TRBD1 (5 bases). The germline CDR1 and CDR2 sequences are LNHDA and SQIVND (reference sequence). The V end was cut by 1 base, the J end by 2 bases, with 15 bases between. The CDR3 covers 17 residues.

This clonotype was seen more than once but under ten times. The chain carries TRBV18 and TRBJ1-2; D remains ambiguous. This CDR3 has 13 amino acids. V lost 3 bases to trimming and J lost 6 bases, with 11 bases between them. CDR1 and CDR2 from the germline V gene are KGHSH and LQKENI. The CDR3: CASSPGSRDGYTF. DNA for the CDR3: TGTGCCAGCTCACCGGGGTCACGGGATGGCTACACCTTC.

V is TRBV29-1 and J is TRBJ2-5; D is undetermined. The V end was cut by 2 bases, the J end by 2 bases, with 9 bases between. The CDR3 sequence is 13 residues long. Germline assignment: CDR1 SQVTM and CDR2 ANQGSEA. The CDR3 DNA sequence: TGCAGCGTTGAAAGCGTACTGCAAGAGACCCAGTACTTC. Amino acids: CSVESVLQETQYF.

This clonotype occurred a few times. V and J are TRBV4-1 and TRBJ2-1, with no clear D. Trimming pared 2 bases from V and 4 bases from J, leaving 12 bases between. The CDR3 spans 15 residues. Germline loops: CDR1 MGHRA, CDR2 YSYEKL. CDR3 DNA: TGCGCCAGCAGCCAAACCGTAGAAAATTACAATGAGCAGTTCTTC. This encodes CASSQTVENYNEQFF.

The V call is TRBV6-2 or TRBV6-3, the J call TRBJ2-5; 8 bases are shared with TRBD2. V lost 6 bases, J lost 4 bases, and 7 bases stayed unmatched. Germline CDR1 and CDR2: MNHEY and SVGEGT. CDR3 length: 14 residues. CDR3 protein: CASRIAGGGETQYF. The CDR3 nucleotides read TGTGCCAGCAGAATCGCGGGAGGAGGAGAGACCCAGTACTTC.

This clonotype was seen a few times. V usage is TRBV20-1 and J usage is TRBJ2-1; a weak D match, TRBD2 (7 bases). The CDR3 is 15 residues long. Germline loops: CDR1 DFQATT, CDR2 SNEGSKA (reference sequence). Trimming left V 6 bases short and J 2 bases short, with 17 bases between. DNA for the CDR3: TGCAGTGCCCGGAGGGGGGGCCTCCCCTACAATGAGCAGTTCTTC. It translates to CSARRGGLPYNEQFF.

The V and J genes are TRBV5-1 and TRBJ1-1; D not certain. Looked up from germline, CDR1 is SGHRS and CDR2 is YFSETQ. Trimming took off 1 base at V and 1 base at J, with 11 bases between the two ends. This CDR3 is 15 amino acids long. The CDR3 DNA sequence: TGCGCCAGCAGCTTGAGTACCTGGGGGAACACTGAAGCTTTCTTT. Translating it yields CASSLSTWGNTEAFF. The variable domain in full, with the rest retrieved from reference TRBV5-1 and TRBJ1-1, is KAGVTQTPRYLIKTRGQQVTLSCSPISGHRSVSWYQQTPGQGLQFLFEYFSETQRNKGNFPGRFSGRQFSNSRSEMNVSTLELGDSALYLCASSLSTWGNTEAFFGQGTRLTVV.

In this sample, this clonotype turned up a few times. The J gene is TRBJ1-4, the V gene TRBV7-9; 7 positions agree with TRBD1. V shed 1 base and J 6 bases; nucleotides not matched to a gene: 11. This CDR3 is built from 17 residues. CDR1 is SEHNR and CDR2 is FQNEAQ in the germline V gene (reference sequence). CDR3 bases: TGTGCCAGCAGCTTAGAACAGGGGTCACCCCGGGATGAAAAACTGTTTTTT. This encodes CASSLEQGSPRDEKLFF.

This clonotype was seen a handful of times. This chain connects TRBV4-2 to TRBJ1-1; 8 nucleotides line up with TRBD1. This CDR3 region has 16 residues. CDR1 is LGHNA and CDR2 is YNFKEQ in the germline V gene. The J segment lost 3 bases and the V segment lost 2 bases, leaving 8 bases of the junction unmatched. In DNA form, the CDR3 reads TGTGCCAGCAGCCAACTCGGACAGGGAACCTACACTGAAGCTTTCTTT. This gives the protein CASSQLGQGTYTEAFF.

This clonotype was detected ten times or more. This chain connects TRBV9 to TRBJ1-1; the D is unclear. This CDR3 comprises 13 residues. The ends were cut back, 2 bases at V and 3 bases at J, with 8 bases in the middle. Germline V gene lookup returns CDR1 SGDLS and CDR2 YYNGEE. The CDR3 protein is CASSVGSYTEAFF. CDR3 bases: TGTGCCAGCAGCGTCGGGAGCTACACTGAAGCTTTCTTT. The full variable domain, rest sourced from reference TRBV9 and TRBJ1-1, is DSGVTQTPKHLITATGQRVTLRCSPRSGDLSVYWYQQSLDQGLQFLIQYYNGEERAKGNILERFSAQQFPDLHSELNLSSLELGDSALYFCASSVGSYTEAFFGQGTRLTVV.

This clonotype was seen a handful of times. The chain combines TRBV19 with TRBJ1-2; perhaps TRBD1 as D (5 bases). Germline CDR1 reads LNHDA; CDR2 reads SQIVND (reference sequence). The length of the CDR3 is 14 residues. The ends were cut back, 2 bases at V and 4 bases at J, with 11 bases in the middle. CDR3 nucleotide sequence: TGTGCCAGTAGTATACAGGGAGGAGGCTATGGCTACACCTTC. Its translation is CASSIQGGGYGYTF.

V is TRBV15 and J is TRBJ2-2; D not certain. The CDR3 runs to 15 residues. Trimming pared 0 bases from V and 3 bases from J, leaving 8 bases between. Germline V gives CDR1 LNHNV, CDR2 YYDKDF (reference sequence). In nucleotides, the CDR3 is TGTGCCACCAGCAGAGATTTATCAGACACCGGGGAGCTGTTTTTT. Its protein is CATSRDLSDTGELFF.

This clonotype was detected only a few times. J is TRBJ2-4 and V is TRBV2, with D perhaps matching TRBD2 (6 bases). There are 15 residues in the CDR3. CDR1 and CDR2 from the germline V gene are SNHLY and FYNNEI. The V end was cut by 3 bases, the J end by 3 bases, with 12 bases between. The CDR3 DNA reads as TGTGCCAGCAGTGACCCCGGGGGTATCAAAAACATTCAGTACTTC. This encodes CASSDPGGIKNIQYF.

This clonotype appeared a few times. V is TRBV30 and J is TRBJ2-3; D is possibly TRBD1 or TRBD2 (5 bases each). Trimming took 5 bases from V and 2 from J, leaving 11 bases between them. Germline V gene data show CDR1 as GTSNPN and CDR2 as SVGIG (reference sequence). The CDR3 loop spans 13 amino acids. The CDR3 is CAWAEGNTDTQYF. The CDR3 coding sequence is TGTGCCTGGGCTGAGGGGAACACAGATACGCAGTATTTT.

V usage is TRBV30 and J usage is TRBJ2-5; no reliable D call. CDR3 size: 13 residues. Germline V CDR1 and CDR2: GTSNPN, SVGIG (reference sequence). Trimming took 1 base from V and 1 from J, leaving 7 bases between them. CDR3 coding DNA: TGTGCCTGGAGTGGGGTGGCCCAAGAGACCCAGTACTTC. This translates into CAWSGVAQETQYF.